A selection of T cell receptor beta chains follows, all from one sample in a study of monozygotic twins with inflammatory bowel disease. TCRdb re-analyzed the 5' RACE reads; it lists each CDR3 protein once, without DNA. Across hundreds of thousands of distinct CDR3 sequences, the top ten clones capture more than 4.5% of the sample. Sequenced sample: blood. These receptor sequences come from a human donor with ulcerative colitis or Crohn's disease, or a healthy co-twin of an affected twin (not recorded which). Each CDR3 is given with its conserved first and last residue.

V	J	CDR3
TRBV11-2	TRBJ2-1	CASSPGTSGRTPSNEQFF
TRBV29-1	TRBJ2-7	CSVGDRGDYEQYF
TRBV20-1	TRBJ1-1	CSAFQGNTEAFF
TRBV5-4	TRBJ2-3	CASSIDRPTDTQYF
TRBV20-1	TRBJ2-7	CRGQGVYEQYF
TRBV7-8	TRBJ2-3	CASSLKSGGFTSFDTQYF
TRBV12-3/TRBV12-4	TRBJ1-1	CASRKGRALNTEAFF
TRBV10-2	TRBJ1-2	CASSDLGQSLNYGYTF
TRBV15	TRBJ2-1	CATSRERQYNEQFF
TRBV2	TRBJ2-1	CASRSSGTRGGEQFF
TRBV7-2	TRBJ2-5	CASSLSEVGTQYF
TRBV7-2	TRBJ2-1	CASSLKTQNEQFF
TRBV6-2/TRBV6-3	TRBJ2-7	CAIGQGGYEQYF
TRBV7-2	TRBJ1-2	CASSFRNREATF
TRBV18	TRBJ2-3	CASSVTRGYTDTQYF